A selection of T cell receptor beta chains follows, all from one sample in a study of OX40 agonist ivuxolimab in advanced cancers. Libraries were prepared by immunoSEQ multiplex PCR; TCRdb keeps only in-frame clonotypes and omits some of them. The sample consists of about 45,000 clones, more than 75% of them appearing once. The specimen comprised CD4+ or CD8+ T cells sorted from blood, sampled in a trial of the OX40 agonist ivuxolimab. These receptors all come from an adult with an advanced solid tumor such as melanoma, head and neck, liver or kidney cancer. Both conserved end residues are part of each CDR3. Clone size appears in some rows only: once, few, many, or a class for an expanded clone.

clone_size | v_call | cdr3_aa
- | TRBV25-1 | CASRGLTIWGETQYF
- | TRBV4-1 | CASSQGNLNIQYF
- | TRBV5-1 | CASSLEPYGYTF
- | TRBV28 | CASSLRREGATDTQYF
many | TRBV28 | CATSGRRGQQPQHF
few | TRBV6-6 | CASSYGGEAFF
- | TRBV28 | CASSLPTEGAYEQYF
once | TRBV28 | CASSEAGYQETQYF
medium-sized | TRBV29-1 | CSVRGAGTEAFF
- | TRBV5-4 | CASSLGVGLAGVFSNEQFF
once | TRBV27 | CASSLRASMEDTQYF
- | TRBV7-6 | CASSLEESTIEAFF
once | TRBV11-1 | CASRQVSQETQYF
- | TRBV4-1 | CASSQGTAMNTEAFF
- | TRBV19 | CASSILGYNEQFF
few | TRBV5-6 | CASSLGPEQFF